This T cell receptor beta chain was profiled in a study of radiotherapy plus CTLA-4 blockade in lung cancer. This CDR3 contains 14 residues. The germline V gene has CDR1 SGHRS and CDR2 YFSETQ. V gave up 5 bases and J gave up 4 bases; unmatched junction bases: 6. Clones were sequenced by immunoSEQ multiplex PCR, and TCRdb holds only the in-frame ones, with some missing. The sample contains 70,000 to 100,000 clones, 70% to 90% of which appear only once. The table lists this clone with a count of one. The TCR comes from a human donor with non-small cell lung cancer who had a partial response to radiotherapy plus ipilimumab. The sequencing here drew on peripheral blood, taken from a patient treated with radiotherapy plus ipilimumab. The V call is TRBV5-1, the J call TRBJ2-1, with 7 nucleotides matching TRBD1. The CDR3 DNA follows: TGCGCCAGCAGTGCGGCAGGGGGTTACAATGAGCAGTTCTTC. As protein: CASSAAGGYNEQFF.